This entry concerns a single T cell receptor beta chain. Its antigen is unidentified. The data derive from a study of a mutant IDH1 vaccine in newly diagnosed glioma. Study-level information: Vaccines began 4-6 weeks after radiotherapy alone, or with temozolomide cycles. Scheduled at week 35, visit V12 preceded visit V13, held at week 47.

Produced via immunoSEQ multiplex PCR; TCRdb's table is partial and in-frame only. The sample holds 69,000 or so clones, about 88% seen once. The time point: week 35, safety follow-up. Every vaccine dose comprised 300 ug of mutant IDH1 20-mer peptide plus topical imiquimod. The study gave patients eight vaccinations in weeks 1, 3, 5, 7, 11, 15, 19, 23. Tumors from donors were new WHO grade 3 or 4 IDH1-mutant astrocytomas with ATRX loss. The CDR3 sequence is 14 residues long. The V gene's germline CDR1 is SGHRS and CDR2 YFSETQ. V lost 0 bases to trimming and J lost 4 bases, with 8 bases between them. The source of this sequence is a man younger than 40 with glioma. The source material was PBMCs, sampled from a glioma patient whose treatment included an IDH1 peptide vaccine. The V call is TRBV5-1, the J call TRBJ1-3; D not resolved. CDR3 in amino acids: CASSLAGYGNTIYF. In nucleotides, the CDR3 is TGCGCCAGCAGCTTGGCGGGGTACGGAAACACCATATATTTT.